These 7 T cell receptor beta chains came from one sample sequenced in a study of blood T cell repertoires in COVID-19. Sequenced by immunoSEQ multiplex PCR; TCRdb stores in-frame clones only, minus some. The sample records some 260,000 clones, around 84% being singletons. The material sequenced was PBMCs or T cells enriched from blood (not recorded which). These receptors originate from a man aged 25-40 years with acute COVID-19.

The rearrangement links TRBV5-1 to TRBJ1-1, with 10 positions matching TRBD1. Germline CDR1 is SGHRS and CDR2 is YFSETQ. The CDR3 contains 15 residues. Trimming took 3 bases from V and 1 from J; bases not matched to a gene: 3. The CDR3 sequence is CASSWTGGGNTEAFF. DNA of the CDR3: TGCGCCAGCAGCTGGACAGGGGGAGGGAACACTGAAGCTTTCTTT.

With regard to this clone: The junction differs from germline at one of its ends, possibly a read error. The genes are TRBV5-1 and TRBJ2-3; TRBD2 matches 7 bases. The CDR3 spans 16 residues. CDR1 is SGHRS and CDR2 is YFSETQ in the germline V gene. In nucleotides, the CDR3 is TGTGCCAGCAGCTTGGGCACAGCGGGATACACAGATACGCAGTATTTT. Amino acids: CASSLGTAGYTDTQYF.

The chain combines TRBV28 with TRBJ1-1; 9 nucleotides agree with TRBD1. Per the germline V gene, CDR1 is MDHEN and CDR2 is SYDVKM. The CDR3 runs to 15 residues. J gave up 5 bases and V 10 bases, and 14 bases lay outside the gene matches. The CDR3 region has the DNA TGTGCCACTAGCCCCGGGACAGGGACGATGACTGAAGCTTTCTTT. This sequence encodes CATSPGTGTMTEAFF.

This clone was counted a single time. This CDR3 reads CAWSGTNYGYTF. CDR3 DNA sequence: TGTGCCTGGAGTGGTACTAACTATGGCTACACCTTC. The chain uses TRBV30 and TRBJ1-2; D is unclear. This CDR3 spans 12 amino acids. CDR1 GTSNPN and CDR2 SVGIG come from the germline V gene (reference sequence). The germline V and J ends were trimmed by 1 base and 0 bases, with 3 bases remaining between them.

This clone was counted a single time. The CDR3: CASSYLQETQYF. In nucleotides, the CDR3 is TGTGCCAGCAGTTACCTCCAAGAGACCCAGTACTTC. This sequence joins TRBV6-2 or TRBV6-3 and TRBJ2-5, with unresolved D. V dropped 2 bases and J dropped 1 base, with 2 bases sitting between them. Germline values: CDR1 MNHEY, CDR2 SVGEGT. The CDR3 is 12 amino acids.

The chain links TRBV7-8 to TRBJ2-2, with D perhaps matching TRBD2 (6 bases). Germline assignment: CDR1 SGHVS and CDR2 FQNEAQ. V gave up 4 bases and J gave up 6 bases, with 15 bases separating them. The CDR3 spans 15 residues. The CDR3 protein is CASSSGPSGAGELFF. The CDR3 nucleotides are TGTGCCAGCAGCTCGGGCCCCTCGGGAGCCGGGGAGCTGTTTTTT.

The chain uses TRBV7-6 and TRBJ1-2; TRBD1 matches 9 bases. This CDR3 contains 13 residues. Germline lookup yields CDR1 SGHVS and CDR2 FNYEAQ. The trim removed 5 bases at V and 6 bases at J, leaving 4 bases unmatched. CDR3 in amino acids: CASSLRTGDGYTF. As DNA, the CDR3 is TGTGCCAGCAGCCTAAGGACAGGGGATGGCTACACCTTC.